These T cell receptor beta chains were read from a single sample in a study of technical replicates of blood from several donors. The assay was immunoSEQ multiplex PCR, and TCRdb's table has in-frame clones only and misses some. Of 60,000 or so clones detected, roughly 97% appear once; the ten largest clones hold approximately 0.19%. The sequenced sample consisted of T cells isolated from PBMCs. The origin of the receptors is a human donor in good health. Each CDR3 is given without its conserved first and last residue.

V gene: TRBV7-6; CDR3 protein: ASTAGRALGYGYT
V gene: TRBV6-5; CDR3 protein: ASSQVGQGAAEAF
V gene: TRBV19; CDR3 protein: ASSINIVRGYEQY
V gene: TRBV5-8; CDR3 protein: ASSSTSGHQETQY
V gene: TRBV27; CDR3 protein: ASSLSGQGAEQY
V gene: TRBV28; CDR3 protein: ASSPPAGTNTEAF
V gene: TRBV4-2; CDR3 protein: ASSFIGQVGTEAF
V gene: TRBV5-1; CDR3 protein: ASSLGRGPNYGYT
V gene: TRBV2; CDR3 protein: ASNPGMEKLF
V gene: TRBV6-5; CDR3 protein: ASRTSGATYEQY
V gene: TRBV6-1; CDR3 protein: ATIGGGYNEQF
V gene: TRBV11-2; CDR3 protein: ASSFQGNQPQH
V gene: TRBV5-1; CDR3 protein: ASSLAGGLGTDTQY